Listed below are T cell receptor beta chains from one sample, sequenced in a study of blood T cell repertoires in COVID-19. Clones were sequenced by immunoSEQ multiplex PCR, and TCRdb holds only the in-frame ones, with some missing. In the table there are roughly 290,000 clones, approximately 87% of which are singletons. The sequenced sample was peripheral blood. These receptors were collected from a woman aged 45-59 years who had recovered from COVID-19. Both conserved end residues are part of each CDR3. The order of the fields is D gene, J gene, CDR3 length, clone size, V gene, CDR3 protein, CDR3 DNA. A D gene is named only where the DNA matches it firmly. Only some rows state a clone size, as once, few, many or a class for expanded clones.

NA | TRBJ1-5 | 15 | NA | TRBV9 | CASSVEDAVGQPQHF | TGTGCCAGCAGCGTAGAAGATGCGGTGGGTCAGCCCCAGCATTTT
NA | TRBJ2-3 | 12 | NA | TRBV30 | CAWSVTGDTQYF | TGTGCCTGGAGTGTCACAGGAGATACGCAGTATTTT
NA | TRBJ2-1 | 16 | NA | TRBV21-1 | CASSKKQDRVRSEQFF | TGTGCCAGCAGCAAAAAACAAGACAGGGTTAGGTCTGAGCAGTTCTTC
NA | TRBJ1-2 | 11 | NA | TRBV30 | CAWARQAGYTF | TGTGCCTGGGCGAGACAGGCTGGCTACACCTTC
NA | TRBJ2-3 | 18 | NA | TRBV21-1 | CASTKGGLAGPSTDTQYF | TGTGCCAGCACCAAGGGGGGACTAGCGGGGCCTAGCACAGATACGCAGTATTTT
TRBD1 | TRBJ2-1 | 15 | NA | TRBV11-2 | CASSWIGQGWDEQFF | TGTGCCAGCAGCTGGATTGGACAGGGATGGGATGAGCAGTTCTTC
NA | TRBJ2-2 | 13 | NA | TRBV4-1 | CASSQGVAGELFF | TGCGCCAGCAGCCAAGGCGTCGCCGGGGAGCTGTTTTTT
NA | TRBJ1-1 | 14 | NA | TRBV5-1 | CASSTDSGGELAFF | TGCGCCAGCAGCACGGATAGCGGGGGAGAGTTAGCTTTCTTT
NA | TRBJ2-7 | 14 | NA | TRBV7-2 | CASSPRDSVYEQYF | TGTGCCAGCAGCCCGAGGGACTCTGTCTACGAGCAGTACTTC
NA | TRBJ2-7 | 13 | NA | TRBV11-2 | CASSLFSVLEQYF | TGTGCCAGCAGCTTATTTTCCGTCTTGGAGCAGTACTTC
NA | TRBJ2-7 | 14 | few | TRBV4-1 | CASSHTDSEYEQYF | TGCGCCAGCAGCCACACGGACAGCGAGTACGAGCAGTACTTC
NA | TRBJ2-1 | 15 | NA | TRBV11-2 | CASSHPEQMSNEQFF | TGTGCCAGCAGCCACCCCGAGCAAATGAGCAATGAGCAGTTCTTC
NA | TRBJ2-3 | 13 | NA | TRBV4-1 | CASSQYPGQPQYF | TGCGCCAGCAGCCAGTACCCAGGCCAACCGCAGTATTTT
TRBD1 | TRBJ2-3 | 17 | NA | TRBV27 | CASSFLGDRAYTDTQYF | TGTGCCAGCAGTTTTCTTGGGGACAGAGCCTACACAGATACGCAGTATTTT
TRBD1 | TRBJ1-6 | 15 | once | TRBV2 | CASKPGQPVLSPLHF | TGTGCCAGCAAGCCGGGACAGCCAGTTTTATCACCCCTCCACTTT
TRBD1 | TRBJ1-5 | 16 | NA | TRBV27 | CASSLYGRQGGQPQHF | TGTGCCAGCAGTTTATATGGTCGACAGGGCGGTCAGCCCCAGCATTTT
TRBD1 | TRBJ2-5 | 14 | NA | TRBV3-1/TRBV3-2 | CASSPTGRSETQYF | TGTGCCAGCAGCCCGACAGGGCGGTCCGAGACCCAGTACTTC
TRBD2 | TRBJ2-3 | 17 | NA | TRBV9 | CASSVAASGGATDTQYF | TGTGCCAGCAGCGTAGCTGCGAGCGGGGGGGCGACAGATACGCAGTATTTT
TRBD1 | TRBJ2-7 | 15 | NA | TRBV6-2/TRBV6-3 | CASSYRGLRTYEQYF | TGTGCCAGCAGTTACAGGGGGCTGCGGACCTACGAGCAGTACTTC
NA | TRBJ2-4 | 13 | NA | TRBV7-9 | CASSLKPGNIQYF | TGTGCCAGCAGCTTAAAGCCGGGTAACATTCAGTACTTC